This T cell receptor (beta chain) was profiled in a study of blood T cell repertoires in COVID-19. Study-level background: The study drew acute and convalescent COVID-19 samples from the United States, Italy and Spain. PBMCs, B-cell-depleted T cells, or T cells provided the cDNA or gDNA that made up the material.

V lost 5 bases and J lost 7, with 14 bases in between. This CDR3 comprises 14 residues. Germline CDR1 is SGHTA and CDR2 is FQGNSA. As originally analysed: From reference gene primer amplification, estimates of nucleated cell counts were derived. Repertoires were generated with immunoSEQ multiplex PCR, while TCRdb's copy carries only in-frame clones and drops some. That table furnishes V, J and clone size, whereas the DNA furnished D and trimming. The data show about 260,000 clones, approximately 80% seen once. This sequence was found in a human donor in a cohort sampled during active COVID-19. Sequenced input: peripheral blood. The chain uses TRBV7-2 and TRBJ2-2; possible D gene TRBD1, 7 bases. CDR3 region: CASSPQGGDGELFF. For the CDR3, the DNA is TGTGCCAGCAGCCCCCAGGGGGGTGACGGGGAGCTGTTTTTT.